This TCR beta chain was observed in a study of Graves' ophthalmopathy and Graves' hyperthyroidism (dated by TCRdb to between 2018 and 2020). Regarding the research as a whole: Peripheral blood was collected before any treatment was given, at the time of initial diagnosis. The study used TCR beta repertoire signatures to distinguish Graves' ophthalmopathy from Graves' hyperthyroidism and to predict progression to ophthalmopathy. In total, some 130 blood samples were TCR-sequenced: 40 to 45 ophthalmopathy, approximately 80 hyperthyroidism and around 17 hyperthyroidism-to-ophthalmopathy patients. A discovery set of about a hundred patients (43 ophthalmopathy, 57 stable hyperthyroidism) was enrolled to explore V-J signatures distinguishing ophthalmopathy from hyperthyroidism. The independent validation cohort included 18 to 20 hyperthyroidism patients plus 17 patients who later progressed from hyperthyroidism to ophthalmopathy. In about six hyperthyroidism patients, T-cell repertoires of thyroid tissue and blood were compared. After sampling, hyperthyroidism patients received methimazole starting at 30 mg daily, and ophthalmopathy patients received high-dose intravenous methylprednisolone. The approximately 97 discovery patients were randomly divided into training and test sets at a 7:3 ratio. Overall results and qualifications from the work: In validation, the model predicted ophthalmopathy progression with about 70% sensitivity and roughly 72% specificity; fewer than 15 predicted patients were CT-confirmed with GO in a median of around 6.5 months. Sample size was not predetermined statistically, and investigators were not blinded to group allocation. Most expanded thyroid clonotypes with a frequency above 0.001 also appeared in blood, which suggests that blood repertoires may reflect the immune response in the thyroid. In cross-validation, the 13-signature model distinguished ophthalmopathy from stable hyperthyroidism with 87.88% sensitivity and about 81% specificity, while in the test set the corresponding values were about 80% and 75%.

Including cysteine and phenylalanine, the CDR3 has 15 amino acids. Only the CDR3 DNA is retained, 45 bases long and in frame from the first base. The V end gives up 4 bases and the J end 8 bases, leaving 11 bases in the junction not matched to a gene. From a lookup of the germline V gene, CDR1 and CDR2 are MDHEN and SYDVKM. In its sample, this clonotype was seen many times. No cognate antigen has been identified for it. Qualities for individual bases were not recorded, and no much larger clone is one base off. TCR beta CDR3 regions were amplified from RNA transcripts for repertoire sequencing. HTBI primers and the Qiagen OneStep RT-PCR kit were used in a first-round RT-PCR, which was followed by a second-round multiplex PCR, size selection and purification. The libraries underwent paired-end sequencing with 100 bp reads on an Illumina HiSeq2000. As for the original processing: SOAPnuke was used for read processing, and reads with adapters, uncalled bases, a mean Phred below 15, or no exact constant-primer or identifier match were discarded. High-quality paired reads were merged with COPE v1.2.5. Each unique nucleotide sequence was treated as a clonotype, and MiTCR v1.1 was used to align the clonotypes to the IMGT TRB V, D and J references. Analysis was restricted to V-J combinations with a frequency above 0.0001, which covered 99.2% of repertoires. For each V-J combination, a TCR clonal expansion and chaos score was defined as the ratio of F50 clonal expansion to chaos observed in the TCRdist matrix. Welch's t-statistics and random forest were used to reduce the features to about a dozen V-J combinations, which were then used as input to a naive Bayes classifier. Thyroid-blood repertoire similarity was quantified with the Morisita-Horn index. TCRdb itself trimmed the public reads at Q25 with fastp, ran MiXCR and retained productive beta chains. CDR3 protein sequences are deduplicated, and each keeps its most common genes and DNA. The V and J calls here are based on TCRdb, not the publication. This sample has 300,000 to 500,000 distinct CDR3 sequences in its table, and over 15% of those were observed once. The ten top clones hold 5.5% to 7% of the sample.

A patient counted as having stable hyperthyroidism if there was no progression to ophthalmopathy within 18 months of follow-up. The hyperthyroidism patients were 18 to 65 years old and newly diagnosed, with a disease duration of less than 2 months. Patients were excluded if they had other autoimmune diseases, uncontrolled infections, pregnancy or lactation. Clinical symptoms, serum thyroxine, TRAb, thyroid ultrasound and orbital computed tomography formed the basis of the diagnosis. Ficoll-Paque density gradient centrifugation was used to isolate PBMCs from around 10 ml of fresh peripheral blood. Total RNA was extracted with Trizol reagent and quality-checked on an Agilent 2100 Bioanalyzer.

The chain uses TRBV28 and TRBJ1-2; 9 bases in the junction line up with TRBD1. The clonotype was recovered from a woman younger than 30 with stable Graves' hyperthyroidism. Donor details come from another sample of the same person, matched by shared clones. The specimen was peripheral blood. At the DNA level, the sequence is TGTGCCAGCAGTTACGGGACAGGGTCTCCTTGGGGCTACACCTTC. Its amino acids are CASSYGTGSPWGYTF.